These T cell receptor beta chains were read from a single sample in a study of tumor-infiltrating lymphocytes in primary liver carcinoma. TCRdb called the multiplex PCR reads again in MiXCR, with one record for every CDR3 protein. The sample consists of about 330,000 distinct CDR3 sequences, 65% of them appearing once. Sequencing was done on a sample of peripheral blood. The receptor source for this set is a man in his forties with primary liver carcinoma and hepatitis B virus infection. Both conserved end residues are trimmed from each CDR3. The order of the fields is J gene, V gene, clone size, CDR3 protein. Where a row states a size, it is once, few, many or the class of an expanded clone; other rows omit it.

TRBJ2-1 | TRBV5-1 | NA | ASSLEVAGAYNEQL
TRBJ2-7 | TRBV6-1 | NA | ASSEARIGVQY
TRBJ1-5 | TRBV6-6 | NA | ASSQGDQPQH
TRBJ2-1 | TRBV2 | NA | ARGLRTRHNEQF
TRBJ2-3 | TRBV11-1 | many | ASSLLGQHSTDTQY
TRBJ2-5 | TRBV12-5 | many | ASGLSIAGEGETQY
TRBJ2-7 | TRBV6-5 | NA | ANSYLVADPYEQY
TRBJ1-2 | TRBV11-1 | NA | ASTHGQDYGCT
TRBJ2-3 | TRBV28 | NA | ASRPLAVLWDTQY
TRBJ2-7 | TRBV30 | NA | AWSLAGDSYEQY
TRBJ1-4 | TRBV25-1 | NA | ASSASSATNERLF
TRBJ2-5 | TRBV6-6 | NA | ACSTAGTRSETQY
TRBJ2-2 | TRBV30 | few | AWSVRQFTGELF
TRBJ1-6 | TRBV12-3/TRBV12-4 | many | ASSQTGVYNSPLH
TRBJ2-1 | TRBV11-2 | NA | PSRLAGAYSEQF
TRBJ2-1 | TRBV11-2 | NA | TCSLGLAGADLYNEQF
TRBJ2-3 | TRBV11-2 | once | ANSSSGLAGVDTQY
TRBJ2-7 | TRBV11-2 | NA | ASSFEDGRSPYEQY
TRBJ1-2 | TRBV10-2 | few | ASTQGQGYGYT
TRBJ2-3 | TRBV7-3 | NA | ASSLTASGVDTQY
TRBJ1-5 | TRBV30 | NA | AWSRSGDQPQH
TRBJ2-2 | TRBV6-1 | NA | ASSPTGQGGKNTGELF
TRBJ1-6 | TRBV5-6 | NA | ASSCSDRGRSPLH
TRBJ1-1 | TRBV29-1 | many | SAYRGGTEAF
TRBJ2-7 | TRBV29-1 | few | SAAAGITYEQY
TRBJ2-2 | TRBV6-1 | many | ASSEMRLWTGELF
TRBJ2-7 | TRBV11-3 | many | ASSLAVHHEQY
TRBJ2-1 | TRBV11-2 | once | VSSLYAAVSSYNEQF
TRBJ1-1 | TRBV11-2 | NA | ASSLDFAVNTEAF
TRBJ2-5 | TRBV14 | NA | ASRRGLAGGPLRETQY
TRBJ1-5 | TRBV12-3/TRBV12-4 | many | ASSRTGSNQPQH
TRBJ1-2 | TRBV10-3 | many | AISATGDYGYT
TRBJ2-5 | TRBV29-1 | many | SFGPTQEIQY
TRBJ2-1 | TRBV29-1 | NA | SVVEGTSGNEQL
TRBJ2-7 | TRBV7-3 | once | ASTRDSNYEQY
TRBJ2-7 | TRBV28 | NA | ASSLSDEQS
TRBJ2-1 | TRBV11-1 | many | ASSLGYNEQF
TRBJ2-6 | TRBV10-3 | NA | AISVRAEVSGANVLT
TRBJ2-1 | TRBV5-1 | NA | ASSLVTSLSIEQF
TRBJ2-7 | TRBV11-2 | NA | ACSFWTGGDEQY
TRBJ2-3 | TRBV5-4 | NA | ASSDQTGDFADTQY
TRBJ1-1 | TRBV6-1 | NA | ASSGWNTEAF
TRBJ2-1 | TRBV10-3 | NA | AIMSFSGGYYNEQF
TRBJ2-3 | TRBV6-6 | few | ASSYLGSAQDTQY
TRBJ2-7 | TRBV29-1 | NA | SVGPGVNEQY
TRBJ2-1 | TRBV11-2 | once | ASWFEGQGRDEQF
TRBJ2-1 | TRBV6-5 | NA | ASSAVVGAYNEQF
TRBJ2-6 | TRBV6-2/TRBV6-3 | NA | ASSPHGSSGANVLT
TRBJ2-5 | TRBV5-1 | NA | AISYRQGAWQETQY
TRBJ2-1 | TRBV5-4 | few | ASSPNTRSYNEQF
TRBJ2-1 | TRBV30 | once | AWKGLAGNNERF
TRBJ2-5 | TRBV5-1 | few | ASSLVGAETQY
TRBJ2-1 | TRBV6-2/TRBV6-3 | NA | VNRTRVPSYNEQF
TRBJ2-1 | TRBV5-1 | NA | ASSLEPAGSYNEQF
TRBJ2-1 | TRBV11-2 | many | ASSAPPLARLYNEQF
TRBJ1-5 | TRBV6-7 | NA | ASMLGLGFRLSRFNQPQH
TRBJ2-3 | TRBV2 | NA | ASNGISGRNTQY
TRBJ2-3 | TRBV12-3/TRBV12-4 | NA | ASKLTSGSADTQY
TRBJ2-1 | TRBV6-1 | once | PSSESGQGTNEQF
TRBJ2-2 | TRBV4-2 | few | ASSQGMLAGGPTTGELF